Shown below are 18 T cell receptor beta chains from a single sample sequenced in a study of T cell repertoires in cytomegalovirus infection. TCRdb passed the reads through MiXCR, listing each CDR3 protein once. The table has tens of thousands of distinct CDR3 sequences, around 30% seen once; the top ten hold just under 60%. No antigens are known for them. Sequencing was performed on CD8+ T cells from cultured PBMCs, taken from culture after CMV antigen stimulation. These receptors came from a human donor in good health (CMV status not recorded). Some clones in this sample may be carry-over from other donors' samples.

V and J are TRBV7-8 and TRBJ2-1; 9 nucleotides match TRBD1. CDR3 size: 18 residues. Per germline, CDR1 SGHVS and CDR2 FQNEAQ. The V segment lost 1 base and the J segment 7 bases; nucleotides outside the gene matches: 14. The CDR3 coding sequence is TGTGCCAGCAGCTTAGAGGCCCTAAGACAGGGGGGGATAAATGAGCAGTTCTTC. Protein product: CASSLEALRQGGINEQFF.

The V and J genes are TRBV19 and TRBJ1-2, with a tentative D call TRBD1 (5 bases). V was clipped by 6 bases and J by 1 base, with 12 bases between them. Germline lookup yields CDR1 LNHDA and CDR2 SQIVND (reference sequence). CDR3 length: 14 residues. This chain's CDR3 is CASSQTDNNYGYTF. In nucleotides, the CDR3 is TGTGCCAGTAGCCAGACAGACAATAACTATGGCTACACCTTC.

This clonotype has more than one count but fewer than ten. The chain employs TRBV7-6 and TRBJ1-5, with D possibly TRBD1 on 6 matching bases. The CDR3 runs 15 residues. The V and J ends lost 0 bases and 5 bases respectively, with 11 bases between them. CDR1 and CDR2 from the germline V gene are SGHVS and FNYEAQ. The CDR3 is CASSLAWGPDQPQHF. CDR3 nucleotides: TGTGCCAGCAGCTTAGCATGGGGGCCCGATCAGCCCCAGCATTTT.

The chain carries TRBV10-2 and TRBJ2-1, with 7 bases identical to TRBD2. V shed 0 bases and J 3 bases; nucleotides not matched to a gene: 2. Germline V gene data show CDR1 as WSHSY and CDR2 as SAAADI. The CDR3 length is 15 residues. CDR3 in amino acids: CASSESSGNYNEQFF. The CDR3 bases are TGCGCCAGCAGTGAGTCCAGCGGGAACTACAATGAGCAGTTCTTC.

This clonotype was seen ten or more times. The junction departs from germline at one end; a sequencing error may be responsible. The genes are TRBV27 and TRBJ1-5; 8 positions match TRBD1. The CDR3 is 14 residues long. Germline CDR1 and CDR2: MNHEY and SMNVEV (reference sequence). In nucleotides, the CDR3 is TGTGCCAGCAGTCCCGGGACAGGCAAACAGCCCCAGCATTTT. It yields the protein CASSPGTGKQPQHF.

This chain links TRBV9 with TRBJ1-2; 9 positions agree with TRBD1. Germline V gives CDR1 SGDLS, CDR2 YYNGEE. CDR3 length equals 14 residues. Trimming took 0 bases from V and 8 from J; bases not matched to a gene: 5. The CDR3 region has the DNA TGTGCCAGCAGCGTAGCTAAGGGACAGGGCGGCTACACCTTC. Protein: CASSVAKGQGGYTF.

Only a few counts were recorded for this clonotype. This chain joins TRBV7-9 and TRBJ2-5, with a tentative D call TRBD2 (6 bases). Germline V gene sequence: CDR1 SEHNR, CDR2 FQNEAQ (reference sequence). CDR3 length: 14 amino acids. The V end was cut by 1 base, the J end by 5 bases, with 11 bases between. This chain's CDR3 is CASSLGRGSETQYF. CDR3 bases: TGTGCCAGCAGCTTAGGGCGGGGATCTGAGACCCAGTACTTC.

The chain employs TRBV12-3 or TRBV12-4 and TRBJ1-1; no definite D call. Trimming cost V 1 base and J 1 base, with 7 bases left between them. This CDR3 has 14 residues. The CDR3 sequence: CASSLGSANTEAFF. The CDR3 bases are TGTGCCAGCAGTTTAGGCTCGGCGAACACTGAAGCTTTCTTT.

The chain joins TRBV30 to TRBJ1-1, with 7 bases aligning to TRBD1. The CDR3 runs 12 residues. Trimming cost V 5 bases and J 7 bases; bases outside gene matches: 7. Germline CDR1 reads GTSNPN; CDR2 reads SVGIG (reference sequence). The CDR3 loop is CAWGQDLLEAFF. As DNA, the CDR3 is TGTGCCTGGGGACAGGATTTACTTGAAGCTTTCTTT.

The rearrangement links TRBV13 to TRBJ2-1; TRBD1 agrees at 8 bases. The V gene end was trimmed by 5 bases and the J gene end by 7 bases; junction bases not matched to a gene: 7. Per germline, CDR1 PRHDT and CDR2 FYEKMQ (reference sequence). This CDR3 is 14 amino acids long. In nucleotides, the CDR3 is TGTGCCAGCAGCCTCGGGACAGGTATTAATGAGCAGTTCTTC. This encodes CASSLGTGINEQFF.

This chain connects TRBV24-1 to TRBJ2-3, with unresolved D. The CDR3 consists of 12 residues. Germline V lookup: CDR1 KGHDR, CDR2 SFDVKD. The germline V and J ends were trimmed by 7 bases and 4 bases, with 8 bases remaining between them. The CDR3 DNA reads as TGTGCCACCAGAGGGCTAGCAGATACGCAGTATTTT. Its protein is CATRGLADTQYF.

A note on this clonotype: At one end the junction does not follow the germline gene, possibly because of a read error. The DNA for the CDR3 is TGCGCCAGCAGTGTAGGACAGGGCGGTCAGCCCCAGCATTTT. It translates to CASSVGQGGQPQHF. This sequence joins TRBV27 and TRBJ1-5; 8 nucleotides match TRBD1. The germline CDR1 and CDR2 sequences are MNHEY and SMNVEV (reference sequence). The CDR3 consists of 14 residues.

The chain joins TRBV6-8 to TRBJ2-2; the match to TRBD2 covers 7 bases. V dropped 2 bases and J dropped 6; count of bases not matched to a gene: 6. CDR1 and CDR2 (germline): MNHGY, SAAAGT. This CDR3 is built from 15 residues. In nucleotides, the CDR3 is TGTGCCAGCAGTTACGAAGGGAGGGCCCCCGGGGAGCTGTTTTTT. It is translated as CASSYEGRAPGELFF.

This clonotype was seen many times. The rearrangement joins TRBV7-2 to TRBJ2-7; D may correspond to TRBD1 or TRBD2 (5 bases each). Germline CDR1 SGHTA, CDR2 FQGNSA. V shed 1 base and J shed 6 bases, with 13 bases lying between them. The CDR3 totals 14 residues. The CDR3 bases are TGTGCCAGCAGCTTAGACCTGGGGGAAGTCGAGCAGTACTTC. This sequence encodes CASSLDLGEVEQYF.

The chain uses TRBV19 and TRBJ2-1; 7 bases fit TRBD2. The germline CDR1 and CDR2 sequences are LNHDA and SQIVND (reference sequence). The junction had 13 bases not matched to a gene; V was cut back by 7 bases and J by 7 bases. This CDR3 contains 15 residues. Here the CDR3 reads CASKPHGGSFNEQFF. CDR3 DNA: TGTGCCAGTAAACCCCATGGCGGGAGTTTTAATGAGCAGTTCTTC. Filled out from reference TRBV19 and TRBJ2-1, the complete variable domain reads DGGITQSPKYLFRKEGQNVTLSCEQNLNHDAMYWYRQDPGQGLRLIYYSQIVNDFQKGDIAEGYSVSREKKESFPLTVTSAQKNPTAFYLCASKPHGGSFNEQFFGPGTRLTVL.

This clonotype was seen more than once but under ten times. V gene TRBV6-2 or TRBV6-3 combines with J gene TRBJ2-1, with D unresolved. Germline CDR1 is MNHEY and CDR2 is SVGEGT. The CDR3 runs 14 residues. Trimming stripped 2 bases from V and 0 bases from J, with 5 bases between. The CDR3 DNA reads TGTGCCAGCAGTTACGTCAGCTCCTACAATGAGCAGTTCTTC. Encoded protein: CASSYVSSYNEQFF.

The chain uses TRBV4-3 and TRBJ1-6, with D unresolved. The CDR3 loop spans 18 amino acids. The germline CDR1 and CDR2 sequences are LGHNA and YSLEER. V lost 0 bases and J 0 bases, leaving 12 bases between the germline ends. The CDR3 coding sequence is TGCGCCAGCAGCCAAGAAATACAGCCGAGCTCCTATAATTCACCCCTCCACTTT. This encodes CASSQEIQPSSYNSPLHF.

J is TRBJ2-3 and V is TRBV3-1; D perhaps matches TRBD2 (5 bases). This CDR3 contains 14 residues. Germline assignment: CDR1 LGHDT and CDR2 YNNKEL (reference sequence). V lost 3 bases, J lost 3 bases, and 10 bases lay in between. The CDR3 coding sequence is TGTGCCAGCAGCCATGAGGGTCTGACAGATACGCAGTATTTT. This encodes CASSHEGLTDTQYF.